This TCR beta chain was recorded in a study of breast tumors, draining lymph nodes, adjacent tissues. A word on this clonotype: What it binds is unknown. An end of the junction differs from the germline gene, which may be a read error.

MiXCR, run by TCRdb on the multiplex PCR reads, gives a single entry per CDR3 protein. The table includes over 250,000 distinct CDR3 sequences, around 30% detected once. Samples came from axillary lymph nodes draining the breast cancer. Study-wide results and caveats: Findings are consistent with lymph node origin and intratumoral expansion of most tumor T cells. Tumors had less TCR diversity than lymph nodes, more than nontumor tissue.

The CDR3 length is 16 residues. Germline loops: CDR1 SGHDT, CDR2 YYEEEE. The clonotype originates from a female donor with breast cancer. Some clones in this sample may be carry-over from other donors' samples. The sample taken for sequencing was axillary lymph node tissue. The chain uses TRBV5-6 and TRBJ2-2; 12 bases are shared with TRBD2. The CDR3 protein is CTSSLRTSGDTGELLF. For the CDR3, the DNA is TGTACCAGCAGCTTGCGGACTAGCGGGGACACCGGGGAGCTGCTTTTT.